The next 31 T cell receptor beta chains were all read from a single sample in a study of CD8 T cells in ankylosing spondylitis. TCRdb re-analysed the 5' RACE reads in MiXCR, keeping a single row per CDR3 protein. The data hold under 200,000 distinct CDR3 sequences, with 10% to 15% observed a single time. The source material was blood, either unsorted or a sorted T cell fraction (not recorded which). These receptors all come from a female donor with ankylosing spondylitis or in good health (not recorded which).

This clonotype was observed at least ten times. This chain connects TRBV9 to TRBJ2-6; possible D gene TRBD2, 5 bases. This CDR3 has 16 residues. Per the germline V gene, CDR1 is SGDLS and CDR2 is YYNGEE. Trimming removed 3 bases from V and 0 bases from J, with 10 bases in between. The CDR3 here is CASSDGLVSGANVLTF. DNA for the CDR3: TGTGCCAGCAGCGACGGACTTGTCTCTGGGGCCAACGTCCTGACTTTC.

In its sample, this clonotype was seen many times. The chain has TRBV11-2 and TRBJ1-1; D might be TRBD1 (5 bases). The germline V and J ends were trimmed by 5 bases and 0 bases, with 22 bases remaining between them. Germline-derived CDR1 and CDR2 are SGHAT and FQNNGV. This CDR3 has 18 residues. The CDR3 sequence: CASSPTHGDWAMNTEAFF. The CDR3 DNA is TGTGCCAGCAGCCCGACCCACGGGGACTGGGCAATGAACACTGAAGCTTTCTTT.

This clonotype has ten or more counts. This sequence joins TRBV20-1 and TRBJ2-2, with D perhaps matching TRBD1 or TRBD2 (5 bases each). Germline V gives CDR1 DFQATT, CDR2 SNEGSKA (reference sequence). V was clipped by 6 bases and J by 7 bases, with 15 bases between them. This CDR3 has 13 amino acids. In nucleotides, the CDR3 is TGCAGTGCCCTAAGGGGAGCGATCGGGGAGCTGTTTTTT. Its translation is CSALRGAIGELFF.

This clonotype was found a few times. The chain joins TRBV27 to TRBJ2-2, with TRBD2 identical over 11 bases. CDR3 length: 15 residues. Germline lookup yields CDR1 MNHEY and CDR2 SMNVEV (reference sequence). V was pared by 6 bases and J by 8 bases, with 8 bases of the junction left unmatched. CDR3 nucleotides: TGTGCCAGCAGGCCCGGGACTAGCGGCAGTGGGGAGCTGTTTTTT. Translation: CASRPGTSGSGELFF.

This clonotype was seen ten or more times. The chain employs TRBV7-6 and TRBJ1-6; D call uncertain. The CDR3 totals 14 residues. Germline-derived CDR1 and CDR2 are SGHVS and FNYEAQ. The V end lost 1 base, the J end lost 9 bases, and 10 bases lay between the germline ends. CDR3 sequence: CASSLDPGLSPLHF. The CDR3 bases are TGTGCCAGCAGCTTAGATCCTGGGCTTTCACCCCTCCACTTT.

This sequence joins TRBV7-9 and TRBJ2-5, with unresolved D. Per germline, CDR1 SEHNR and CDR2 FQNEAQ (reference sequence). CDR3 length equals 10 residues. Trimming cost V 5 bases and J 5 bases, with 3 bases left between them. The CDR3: CASSAETQYF. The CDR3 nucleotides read TGTGCCAGCAGCGCGGAGACCCAGTACTTC.

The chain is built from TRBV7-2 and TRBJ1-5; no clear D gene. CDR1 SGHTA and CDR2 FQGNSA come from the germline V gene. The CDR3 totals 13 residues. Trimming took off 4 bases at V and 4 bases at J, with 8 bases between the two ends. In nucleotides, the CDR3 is TGTGCCAGCAGCTCAAGGCAGAATCAGCCCCAGCATTTT. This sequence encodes CASSSRQNQPQHF.

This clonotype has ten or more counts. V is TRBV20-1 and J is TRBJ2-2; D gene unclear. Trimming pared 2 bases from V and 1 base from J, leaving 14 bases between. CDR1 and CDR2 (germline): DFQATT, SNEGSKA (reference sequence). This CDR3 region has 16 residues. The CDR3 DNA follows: TGCAGTGCTAGACCCGTCCTCTTTGGGAACACCGGGGAGCTGTTTTTT. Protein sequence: CSARPVLFGNTGELFF.

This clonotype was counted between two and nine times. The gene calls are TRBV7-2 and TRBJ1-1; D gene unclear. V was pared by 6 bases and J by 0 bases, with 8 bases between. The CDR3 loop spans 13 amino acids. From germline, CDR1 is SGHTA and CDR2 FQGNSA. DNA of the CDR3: TGTGCCAGCAGGAGAGGGATGAACACTGAAGCTTTCTTT. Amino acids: CASRRGMNTEAFF.

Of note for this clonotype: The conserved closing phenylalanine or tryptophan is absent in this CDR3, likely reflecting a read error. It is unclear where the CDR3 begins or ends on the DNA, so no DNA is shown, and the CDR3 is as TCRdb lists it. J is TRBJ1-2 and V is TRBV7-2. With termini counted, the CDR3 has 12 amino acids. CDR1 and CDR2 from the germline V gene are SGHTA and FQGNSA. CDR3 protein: CASSFTSYGCTY.

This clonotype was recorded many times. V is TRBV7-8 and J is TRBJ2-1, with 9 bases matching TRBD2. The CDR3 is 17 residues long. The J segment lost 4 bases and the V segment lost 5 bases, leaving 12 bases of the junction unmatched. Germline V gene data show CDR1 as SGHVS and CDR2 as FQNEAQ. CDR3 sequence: CASSGALTSGPYNEQFF. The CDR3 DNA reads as TGTGCCAGCAGCGGGGCATTGACTAGCGGTCCATACAATGAGCAGTTCTTC.

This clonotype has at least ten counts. For the CDR3, the DNA is TGTGCCAGCAGTGTGTCGGTATCCCCCACCTACAATGAGCAGTTCTTC. It encodes CASSVSVSPTYNEQFF. The rearrangement joins TRBV6-1 to TRBJ2-1; no clear D. Germline lookup yields CDR1 MNHNS and CDR2 SASEGT. V was clipped by 4 bases and J by 2 bases, with 15 bases between them. The CDR3 runs to 16 residues.

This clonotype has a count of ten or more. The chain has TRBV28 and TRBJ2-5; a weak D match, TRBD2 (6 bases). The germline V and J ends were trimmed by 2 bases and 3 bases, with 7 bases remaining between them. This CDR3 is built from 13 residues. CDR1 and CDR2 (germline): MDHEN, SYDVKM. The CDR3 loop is CASSLGGKETQYF. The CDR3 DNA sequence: TGTGCCAGCAGTTTAGGGGGGAAAGAGACCCAGTACTTC.

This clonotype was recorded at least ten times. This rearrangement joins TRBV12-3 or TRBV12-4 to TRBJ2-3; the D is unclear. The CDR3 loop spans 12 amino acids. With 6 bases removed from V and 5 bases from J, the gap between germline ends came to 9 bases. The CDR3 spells CASRSLGDTQYF. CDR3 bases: TGTGCCAGCAGGTCCTTAGGAGATACGCAGTATTTT.

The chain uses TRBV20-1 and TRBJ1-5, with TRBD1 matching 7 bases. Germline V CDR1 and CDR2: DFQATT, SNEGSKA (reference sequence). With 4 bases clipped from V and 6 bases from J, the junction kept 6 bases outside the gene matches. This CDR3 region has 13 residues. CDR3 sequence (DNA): TGCAGTGCTAACAGGGGTGGCGGTCAGCCCCAGCATTTT. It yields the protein CSANRGGGQPQHF.

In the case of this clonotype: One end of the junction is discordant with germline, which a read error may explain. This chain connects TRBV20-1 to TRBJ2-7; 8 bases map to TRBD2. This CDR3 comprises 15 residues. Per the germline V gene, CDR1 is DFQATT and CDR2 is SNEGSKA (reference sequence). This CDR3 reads CGAGAGTRGGDEQYF. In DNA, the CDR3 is TGCGGTGCCGGAGCCGGGACTAGGGGCGGGGACGAGCAGTACTTC.

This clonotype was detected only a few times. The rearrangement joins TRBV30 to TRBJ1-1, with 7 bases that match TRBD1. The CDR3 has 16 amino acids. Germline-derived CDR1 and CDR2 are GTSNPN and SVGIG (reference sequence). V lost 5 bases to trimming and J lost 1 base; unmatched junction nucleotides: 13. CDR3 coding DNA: TGTGCCTGGCTCTCGGACAGGAATACACAGAACACTGAAGCTTTCTTT. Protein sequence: CAWLSDRNTQNTEAFF.

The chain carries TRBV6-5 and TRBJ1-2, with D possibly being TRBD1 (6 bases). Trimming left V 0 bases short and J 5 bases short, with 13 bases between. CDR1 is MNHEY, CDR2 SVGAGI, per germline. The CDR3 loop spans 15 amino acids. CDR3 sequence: CASSYSRGLEYGYTF. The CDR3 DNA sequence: TGTGCCAGCAGTTACTCTCGGGGGCTTGAATATGGCTACACCTTC.

CDR3 loop: CASSLPHQETQYF. Written as DNA, the CDR3 is TGTGCCAGCAGCTTACCGCACCAAGAGACCCAGTACTTC. The rearrangement links TRBV5-6 to TRBJ2-5; no firm D call. Germline V CDR1 and CDR2: SGHDT, YYEEEE. With 2 bases removed from V and 0 bases from J, the gap between germline ends came to 5 bases. The CDR3 runs to 13 residues.

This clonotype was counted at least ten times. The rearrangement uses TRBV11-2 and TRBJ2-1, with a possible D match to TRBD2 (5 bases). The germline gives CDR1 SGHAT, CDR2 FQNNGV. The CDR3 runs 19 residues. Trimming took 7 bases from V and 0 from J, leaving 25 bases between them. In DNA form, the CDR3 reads TGTGCCAGCATCCACCCCCGGTTGAGCGGATACGACTCCTACAATGAGCAGTTCTTC. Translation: CASIHPRLSGYDSYNEQFF.

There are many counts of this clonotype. The CDR3 DNA reads as TGTGCCAGCAGCGACCCTCTCCGGCTCGGGGAGCTGTTTTTT. As protein: CASSDPLRLGELFF. The rearrangement links TRBV7-9 to TRBJ2-2, with D uncertain. Trimming shortened V by 5 bases and J by 7 bases, and 14 bases separated the two germline ends. CDR3 size: 14 residues. Germline V CDR1 and CDR2: SEHNR, FQNEAQ (reference sequence).

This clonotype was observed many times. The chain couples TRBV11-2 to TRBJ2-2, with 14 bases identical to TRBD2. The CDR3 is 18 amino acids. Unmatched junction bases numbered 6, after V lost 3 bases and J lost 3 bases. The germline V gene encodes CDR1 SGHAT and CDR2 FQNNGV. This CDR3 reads CASSFGTSGSGYTGELFF. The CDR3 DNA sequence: TGTGCCAGCAGCTTTGGGACTAGCGGGAGCGGCTACACCGGGGAGCTGTTTTTT.

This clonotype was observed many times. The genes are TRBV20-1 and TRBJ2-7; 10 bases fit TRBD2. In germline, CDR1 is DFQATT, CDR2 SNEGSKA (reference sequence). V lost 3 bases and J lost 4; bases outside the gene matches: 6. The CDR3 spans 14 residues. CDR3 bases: TGCAGTGCTAGCCCTAGCGGGAGCAATTACGAGCAGTACTTC. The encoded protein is CSASPSGSNYEQYF.

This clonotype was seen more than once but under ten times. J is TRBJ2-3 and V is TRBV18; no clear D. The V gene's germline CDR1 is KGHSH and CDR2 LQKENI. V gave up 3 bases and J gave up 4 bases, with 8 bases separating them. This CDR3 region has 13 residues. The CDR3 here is CASSPDFADTQYF. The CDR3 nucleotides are TGTGCCAGCTCACCCGATTTCGCAGATACGCAGTATTTT.

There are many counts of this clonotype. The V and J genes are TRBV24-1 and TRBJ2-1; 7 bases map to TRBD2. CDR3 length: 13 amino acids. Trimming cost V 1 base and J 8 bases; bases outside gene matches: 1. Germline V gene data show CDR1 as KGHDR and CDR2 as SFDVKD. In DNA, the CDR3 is TGTGCCACCAGTGATTTAGGACTAGATGAGCAGTTCTTC. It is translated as CATSDLGLDEQFF.

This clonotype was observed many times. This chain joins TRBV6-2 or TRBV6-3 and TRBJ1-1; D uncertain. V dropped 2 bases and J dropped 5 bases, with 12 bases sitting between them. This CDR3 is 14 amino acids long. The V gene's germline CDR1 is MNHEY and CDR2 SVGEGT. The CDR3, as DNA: TGTGCCAGCAGTTACCAGGAGGAAAGGACTGAAGCTTTCTTT. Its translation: CASSYQEERTEAFF.

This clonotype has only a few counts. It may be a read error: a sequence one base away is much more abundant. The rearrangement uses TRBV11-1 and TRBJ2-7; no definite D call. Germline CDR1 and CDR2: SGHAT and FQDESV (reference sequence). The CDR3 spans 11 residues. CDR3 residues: CTSSSIYEQYF. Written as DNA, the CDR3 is TGTACCAGCAGCTCCATTTACGAGCAGTACTTC. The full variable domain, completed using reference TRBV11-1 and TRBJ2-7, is EAEVAQSPRYKITEKSQAVAFWCDPISGHATLYWYRQILGQGPELLVQFQDESVVDDSQLPKDRFSAERLKGVDSTLKIQPAELGDSAMYLCTSSSIYEQYFGPGTRLTVT.

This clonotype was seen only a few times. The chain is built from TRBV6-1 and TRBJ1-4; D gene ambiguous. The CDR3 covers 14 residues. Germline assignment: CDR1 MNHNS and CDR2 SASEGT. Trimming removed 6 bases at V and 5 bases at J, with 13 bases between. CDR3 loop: CASSVYTTNEKLFF. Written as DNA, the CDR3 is TGTGCCAGCAGCGTCTACACCACGAATGAAAAACTGTTTTTT.

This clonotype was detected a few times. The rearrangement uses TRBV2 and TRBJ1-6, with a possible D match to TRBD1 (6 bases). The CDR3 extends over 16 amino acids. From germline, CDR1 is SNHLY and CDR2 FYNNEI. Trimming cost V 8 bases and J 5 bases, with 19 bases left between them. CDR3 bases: TGTGCCAGCTCCTTACAGGGAGCCGCGAATAATTCACCCCTCCACTTT. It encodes CASSLQGAANNSPLHF.

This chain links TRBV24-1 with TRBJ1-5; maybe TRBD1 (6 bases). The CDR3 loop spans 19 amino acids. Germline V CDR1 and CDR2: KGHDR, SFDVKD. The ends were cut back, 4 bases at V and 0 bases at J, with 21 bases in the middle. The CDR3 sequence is CATSDQPTGLGLSNQPQHF. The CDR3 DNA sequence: TGTGCCACCAGTGACCAACCGACAGGTTTGGGTCTTAGCAATCAGCCCCAGCATTTT.

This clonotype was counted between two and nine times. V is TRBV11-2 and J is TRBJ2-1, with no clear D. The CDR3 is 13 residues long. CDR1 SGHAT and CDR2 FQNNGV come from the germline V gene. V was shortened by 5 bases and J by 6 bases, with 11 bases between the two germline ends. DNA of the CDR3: TGTGCCAGCAGCCAAGGACGGCCCAATGAGCAGTTCTTC. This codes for CASSQGRPNEQFF. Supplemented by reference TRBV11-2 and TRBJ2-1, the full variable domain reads EAGVAQSPRYKIIEKRQSVAFWCNPISGHATLYWYQQILGQGPKLLIQFQNNGVVDDSQLPKDRFSAERLKGVDSTLKIQPAKLEDSAVYLCASSQGRPNEQFFGPGTRLTVL.